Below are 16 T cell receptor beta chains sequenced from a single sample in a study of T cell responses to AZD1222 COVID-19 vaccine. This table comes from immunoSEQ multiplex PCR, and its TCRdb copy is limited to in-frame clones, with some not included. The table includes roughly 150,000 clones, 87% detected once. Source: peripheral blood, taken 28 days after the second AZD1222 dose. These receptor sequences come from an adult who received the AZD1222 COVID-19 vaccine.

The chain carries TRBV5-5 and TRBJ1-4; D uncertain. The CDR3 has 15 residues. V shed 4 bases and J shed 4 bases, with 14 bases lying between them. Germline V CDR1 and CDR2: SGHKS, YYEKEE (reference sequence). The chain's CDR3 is CASSHLSGHNEKLFF. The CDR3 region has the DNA TGTGCCAGCAGCCACCTATCCGGGCATAATGAAAAACTGTTTTTT.

Written as DNA, the CDR3 is TGTGCCAGCAGCCCTCTCAGGACGAGCGGGGCCCATACCGGGGAGCTGTTTTTT. This translates into CASSPLRTSGAHTGELFF. This chain connects TRBV11-2 to TRBJ2-2, with TRBD2 identical over 7 bases. Germline V gene data show CDR1 as SGHAT and CDR2 as FQNNGV. The junction had 17 bases not matched to a gene; V was cut back by 5 bases and J by 5 bases. The CDR3 is 18 amino acids.

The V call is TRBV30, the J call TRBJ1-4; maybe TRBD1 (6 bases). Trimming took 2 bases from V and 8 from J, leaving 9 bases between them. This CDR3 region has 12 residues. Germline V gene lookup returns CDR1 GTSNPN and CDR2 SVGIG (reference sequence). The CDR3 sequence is CAWSRGGEKLFF. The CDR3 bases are TGTGCCTGGAGTAGAGGGGGAGAAAAACTGTTTTTT. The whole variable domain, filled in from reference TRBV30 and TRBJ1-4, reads SQTIHQWPATLVQPVGSPLSLECTVEGTSNPNLYWYRQAAGRGLQLLFYSVGIGQISSEVPQNLSASRPQDRQFILSSKKLLLSDSGFYLCAWSRGGEKLFFGSGTQLSVL.

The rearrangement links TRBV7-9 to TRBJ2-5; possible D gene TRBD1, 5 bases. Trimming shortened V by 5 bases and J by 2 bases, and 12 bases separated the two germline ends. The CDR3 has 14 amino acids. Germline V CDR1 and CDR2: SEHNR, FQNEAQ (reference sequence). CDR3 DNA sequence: TGTGCCAGCAGCCCGACAGAGACTCAAGAGACCCAGTACTTC. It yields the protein CASSPTETQETQYF. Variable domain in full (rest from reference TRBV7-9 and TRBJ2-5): DTGVSQNPRHKITKRGQNVTFRCDPISEHNRLYWYRQTLGQGPEFLTYFQNEAQLEKSRLLSDRFSAERPKGSFSTLEIQRTEQGDSAMYLCASSPTETQETQYFGPGTRLLVL.

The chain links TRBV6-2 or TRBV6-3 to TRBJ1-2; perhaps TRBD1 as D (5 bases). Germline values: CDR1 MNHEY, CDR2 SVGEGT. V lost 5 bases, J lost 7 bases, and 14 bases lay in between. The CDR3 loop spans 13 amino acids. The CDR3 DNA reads TGTGCCAGCAGTAACCCTCAGGGTCTTGGCTACACCTTC. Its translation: CASSNPQGLGYTF.

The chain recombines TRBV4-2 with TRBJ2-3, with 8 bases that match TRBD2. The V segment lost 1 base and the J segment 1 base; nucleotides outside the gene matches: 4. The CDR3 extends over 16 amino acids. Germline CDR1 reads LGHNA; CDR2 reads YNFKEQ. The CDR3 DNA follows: TGTGCCAGCAGCCAAGGTGCGGGGGGTCGCACAGATACGCAGTATTTT. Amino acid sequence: CASSQGAGGRTDTQYF.

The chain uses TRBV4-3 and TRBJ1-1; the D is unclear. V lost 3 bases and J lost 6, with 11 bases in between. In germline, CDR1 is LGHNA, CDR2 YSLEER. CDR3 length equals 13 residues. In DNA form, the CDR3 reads TGCGCCAGCAGCCAGCCCGGGTTCCCTGAAGCTTTCTTT. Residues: CASSQPGFPEAFF.

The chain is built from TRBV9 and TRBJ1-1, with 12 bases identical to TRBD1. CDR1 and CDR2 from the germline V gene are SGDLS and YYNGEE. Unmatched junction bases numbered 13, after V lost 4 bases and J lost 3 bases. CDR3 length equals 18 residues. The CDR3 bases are TGTGCCAGCAGCCAGCCCGGGACAGGGGGCGCGGGGGACACTGAAGCTTTCTTT. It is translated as CASSQPGTGGAGDTEAFF.

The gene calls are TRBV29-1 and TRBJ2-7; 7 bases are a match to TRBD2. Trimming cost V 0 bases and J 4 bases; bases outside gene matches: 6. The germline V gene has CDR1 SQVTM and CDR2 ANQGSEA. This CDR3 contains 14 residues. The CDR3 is CSVEDRGGRYEQYF. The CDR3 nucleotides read TGCAGCGTTGAAGACCGCGGGGGAAGGTACGAGCAGTACTTC.

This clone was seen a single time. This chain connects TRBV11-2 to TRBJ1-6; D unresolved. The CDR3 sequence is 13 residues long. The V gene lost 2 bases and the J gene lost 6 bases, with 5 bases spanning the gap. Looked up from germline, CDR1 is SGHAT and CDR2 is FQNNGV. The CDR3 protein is CASSLTPNSPLHF. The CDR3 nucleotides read TGTGCCAGCAGCTTAACACCTAATTCACCCCTCCACTTT.

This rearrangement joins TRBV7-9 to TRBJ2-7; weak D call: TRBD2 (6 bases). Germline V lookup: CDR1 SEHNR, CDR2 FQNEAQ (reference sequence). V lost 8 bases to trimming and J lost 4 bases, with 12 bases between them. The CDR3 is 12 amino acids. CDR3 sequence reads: CASGGARYEQYF. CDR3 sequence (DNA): TGTGCCAGCGGAGGGGCTAGGTACGAGCAGTACTTC.

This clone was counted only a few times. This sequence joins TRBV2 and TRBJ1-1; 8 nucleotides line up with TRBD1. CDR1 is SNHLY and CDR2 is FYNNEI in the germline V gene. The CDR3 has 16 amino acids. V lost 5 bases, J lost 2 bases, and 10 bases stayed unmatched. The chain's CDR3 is CASSPRQGRQNTEAFF. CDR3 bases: TGTGCCAGCAGTCCACGACAGGGGAGGCAAAACACTGAAGCTTTCTTT.

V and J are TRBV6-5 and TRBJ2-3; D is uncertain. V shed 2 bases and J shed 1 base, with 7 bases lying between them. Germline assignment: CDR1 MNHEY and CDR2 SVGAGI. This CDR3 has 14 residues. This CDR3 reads CASSYGYGTDTQYF. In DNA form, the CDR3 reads TGTGCCAGCAGTTACGGGTATGGCACAGATACGCAGTATTTT.

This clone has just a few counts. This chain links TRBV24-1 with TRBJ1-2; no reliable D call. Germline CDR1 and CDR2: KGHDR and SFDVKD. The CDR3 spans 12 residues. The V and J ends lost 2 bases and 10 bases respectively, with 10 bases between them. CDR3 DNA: TGTGCCACCAGTGATTCAAGAAGTTTCTACACCTTC. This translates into CATSDSRSFYTF.

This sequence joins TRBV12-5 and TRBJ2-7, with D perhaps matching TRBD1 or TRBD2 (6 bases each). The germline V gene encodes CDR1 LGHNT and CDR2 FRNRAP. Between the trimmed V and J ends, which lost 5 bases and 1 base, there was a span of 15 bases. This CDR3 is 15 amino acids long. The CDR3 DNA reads TGTGCTAGTGGTCCGGGGGCAGGTCGGTCCTACGAGCAGTACTTC. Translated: CASGPGAGRSYEQYF.

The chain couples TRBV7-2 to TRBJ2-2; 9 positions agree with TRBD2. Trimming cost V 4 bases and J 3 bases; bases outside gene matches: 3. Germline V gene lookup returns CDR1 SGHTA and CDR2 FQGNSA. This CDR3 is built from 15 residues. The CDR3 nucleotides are TGTGCCAGCAGCTCCAGACTAGCGGACACCGGGGAGCTGTTTTTT. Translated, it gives CASSSRLADTGELFF.